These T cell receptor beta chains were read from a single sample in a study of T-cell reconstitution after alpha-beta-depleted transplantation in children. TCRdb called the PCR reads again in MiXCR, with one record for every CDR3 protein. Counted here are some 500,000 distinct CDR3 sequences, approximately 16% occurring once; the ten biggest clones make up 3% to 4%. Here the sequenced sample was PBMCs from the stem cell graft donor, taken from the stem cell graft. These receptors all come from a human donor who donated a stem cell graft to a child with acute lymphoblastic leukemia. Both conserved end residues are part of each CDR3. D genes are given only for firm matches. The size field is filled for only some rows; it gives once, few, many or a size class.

CDR3 protein: CATSRGQGPPFYEQYF
CDR3 DNA: TGTGCCACCAGCAGAGGACAGGGGCCCCCCTTCTACGAGCAGTACTTC
CDR3 length: 16
clone size: few
V gene: TRBV15
D gene: TRBD1
J gene: TRBJ2-7

CDR3 protein: CSVKETSGRTDTQYF
CDR3 DNA: TGCAGCGTTAAAGAAACTAGCGGGAGGACAGATACGCAGTATTTT
CDR3 length: 15
clone size: .
V gene: TRBV29-1
D gene: TRBD2
J gene: TRBJ2-3

CDR3 protein: CASSPGITYEQYF
CDR3 DNA: TGTGCCAGCAGTCCCGGGATCACCTACGAGCAGTACTTC
CDR3 length: 13
clone size: .
V gene: TRBV12-3/TRBV12-4
D gene: .
J gene: TRBJ2-7

CDR3 protein: CASRQGVYYEQYF
CDR3 DNA: TGTGCCAGCAGGCAGGGGGTCTATTACGAGCAGTACTTC
CDR3 length: 13
clone size: .
V gene: TRBV27
D gene: TRBD1
J gene: TRBJ2-7

CDR3 protein: CASSWDSLNTEAFF
CDR3 DNA: TGTGCCAGCAGCTGGGACAGCTTAAACACTGAAGCTTTCTTT
CDR3 length: 14
clone size: few
V gene: TRBV7-9
D gene: TRBD1
J gene: TRBJ1-1

CDR3 protein: CSARVPYEASGSLTYNEQFF
CDR3 DNA: TGCAGTGCTAGAGTCCCGTATGAGGCTAGCGGGAGCCTAACCTACAATGAGCAGTTCTTC
CDR3 length: 20
clone size: few
V gene: TRBV20-1
D gene: TRBD2
J gene: TRBJ2-1

CDR3 protein: CAWSVRVQGSNEQFF
CDR3 DNA: TGTGCCTGGAGTGTCAGGGTACAGGGGAGCAATGAGCAGTTCTTC
CDR3 length: 15
clone size: .
V gene: TRBV30
D gene: TRBD1
J gene: TRBJ2-1

CDR3 protein: CASSLPTDYGYTF
CDR3 DNA: TGTGCCAGCAGCTTACCAACCGACTATGGCTACACCTTC
CDR3 length: 13
clone size: few
V gene: TRBV7-9
D gene: .
J gene: TRBJ1-2

CDR3 protein: CAISEVGEGYEQYF
CDR3 DNA: TGTGCCATCAGTGAGGTGGGAGAGGGATACGAGCAGTACTTC
CDR3 length: 14
clone size: few
V gene: TRBV10-3
D gene: .
J gene: TRBJ2-7

CDR3 protein: CASSQDSGVGNNEQFF
CDR3 DNA: TGTGCCAGCAGCCAAGATTCCGGGGTAGGGAACAATGAGCAGTTCTTC
CDR3 length: 16
clone size: few
V gene: TRBV3-1
D gene: .
J gene: TRBJ2-1

CDR3 protein: CASSPGRTGGTHEQFF
CDR3 DNA: TGTGCCAGCTCACCAGGGAGGACAGGGGGTACGCATGAGCAGTTCTTC
CDR3 length: 16
clone size: .
V gene: TRBV18
D gene: TRBD1
J gene: TRBJ2-1

CDR3 protein: CASMGTVGTYEQYF
CDR3 DNA: TGTGCCAGTATGGGGACAGTCGGAACCTACGAGCAGTACTTC
CDR3 length: 14
clone size: .
V gene: TRBV19
D gene: TRBD1
J gene: TRBJ2-7

CDR3 protein: CATVEYNEQFF
CDR3 DNA: TGTGCCACCGTGGAGTACAATGAGCAGTTCTTC
CDR3 length: 11
clone size: many
V gene: TRBV6-2/TRBV6-3
D gene: .
J gene: TRBJ2-1

CDR3 protein: CSASHWSSYEQYF
CDR3 DNA: TGCAGTGCTAGCCACTGGTCCTCCTACGAGCAGTACTTC
CDR3 length: 13
clone size: few
V gene: TRBV20-1
D gene: .
J gene: TRBJ2-7

CDR3 protein: CASSSTGGLPYEQYF
CDR3 DNA: TGTGCCAGCAGTTCGACGGGCGGACTACCCTACGAGCAGTACTTC
CDR3 length: 15
clone size: .
V gene: TRBV6-2/TRBV6-3
D gene: .
J gene: TRBJ2-7